The next 23 T cell receptor beta chains were all read from a single sample in a study of identical twins. In TCRdb, the 5' RACE reads were re-called with MiXCR into one record per CDR3 protein. The profile shows roughly 770,000 distinct CDR3 sequences, about 20% of them singletons. The same data also went into a second study, on T cells expressing NK-cell markers.

Sequencing input: PBMCs. The source is a woman younger than 30 in good health.

The V gene is TRBV10-3, the J gene TRBJ2-2; unclear D gene. The CDR3 contains 11 residues. The germline CDR1 and CDR2 sequences are ENHRY and SYGVKD. V was trimmed by 5 bases and J by 6 bases, leaving 4 bases between them. The CDR3 loop reads CAISPAGELFF. In DNA, the CDR3 is TGTGCCATCAGTCCCGCCGGGGAGCTGTTTTTT.

This clonotype was found a few times. V is TRBV6-2 or TRBV6-3 and J is TRBJ2-1, with D perhaps matching TRBD2 (5 bases). Looked up from germline, CDR1 is MNHEY and CDR2 is SVGEGT. The CDR3 runs to 20 residues. Trimming cost V 2 bases and J 3 bases, with 26 bases left between them. CDR3 amino acids: CASSYPGGKRSAGNYNEQFF. CDR3 nucleotide sequence: TGTGCCAGCAGTTACCCCGGAGGCAAGCGGTCGGCAGGAAACTACAATGAGCAGTTCTTC.

This clonotype was seen more than once but under ten times. The chain carries TRBV5-5 and TRBJ2-2; D is ambiguous. With 4 bases removed from V and 8 bases from J, the gap between germline ends came to 21 bases. There are 16 residues in the CDR3. Germline lookup yields CDR1 SGHKS and CDR2 YYEKEE (reference sequence). The CDR3 region has the DNA TGTGCCAGCAGCCCCCTCCAGCCACCCTATTCAGGGGAGCTGTTTTTT. Its translation: CASSPLQPPYSGELFF.

This clonotype was found many times. This sequence joins TRBV5-1 and TRBJ2-2; tentatively, D is TRBD2 (6 bases). CDR1 and CDR2 from the germline V gene are SGHRS and YFSETQ. Between the trimmed V and J ends, which lost 0 bases and 3 bases, there was a span of 9 bases. The CDR3 length is 15 residues. In nucleotides, the CDR3 is TGCGCCAGCAGCTTGGCCGGAGGGCACACCGGGGAGCTGTTTTTT. Protein: CASSLAGGHTGELFF.

In regard to this clonotype: The junction departs from germline at one end; a sequencing error may be responsible. The V gene is TRBV5-1, the J gene TRBJ2-7; 7 nucleotides agree with TRBD2. The germline V gene has CDR1 SGHRS and CDR2 YFSETQ. CDR3 length: 12 residues. CDR3 region: CASSWGGYEQYF. In nucleotides, the CDR3 is TGTGCCAGCAGCTGGGGGGGCTACGAGCAGTACTTC.

This clonotype was seen only a few times. The chain carries TRBV7-9 and TRBJ1-1, with D tentatively TRBD1 (6 bases). With 5 bases removed from V and 1 base from J, the gap between germline ends came to 14 bases. This CDR3 region has 15 residues. Germline values: CDR1 SEHNR, CDR2 FQNEAQ (reference sequence). CDR3 sequence reads: CASSPIGTPNTEAFF. The CDR3 coding sequence is TGTGCCAGCAGCCCCATCGGGACACCGAACACTGAAGCTTTCTTT.

Only a few counts were recorded for this clonotype. The V and J genes are TRBV12-3 or TRBV12-4 and TRBJ1-5, with unresolved D. This CDR3 is built from 13 residues. Deletions cut 5 bases from V and 4 bases from J, with 9 bases between. The CDR3 region has the DNA TGTGCCAGCAGTATAATCAAGAATCAGCCCCAGCATTTT. Its protein is CASSIIKNQPQHF.

This chain joins TRBV6-1 and TRBJ1-1; D is ambiguous. The CDR3 has 13 amino acids. Germline V CDR1 and CDR2: MNHNS, SASEGT. V lost 6 bases and J 2 bases, leaving 10 bases between the germline ends. CDR3: CASSATVNTEAFF. The CDR3 DNA follows: TGTGCCAGCAGCGCTACGGTTAACACTGAAGCTTTCTTT.

This clonotype was found a few times. The chain has TRBV25-1 and TRBJ2-7; D unresolved. CDR1 and CDR2 from the germline V gene are MGHDK and SYGVNS. This CDR3 is built from 13 residues. The germline V and J ends were trimmed by 5 bases and 2 bases, with 10 bases remaining between them. CDR3 amino acids: CASSRWETYEQYF. The CDR3 coding sequence is TGTGCCAGCAGTAGGTGGGAAACCTACGAGCAGTACTTC.

This clonotype was found a few times. V is TRBV20-1 and J is TRBJ1-5; D is undetermined. V lost 4 bases to trimming and J lost 2 bases, with 12 bases between them. Looked up from germline, CDR1 is DFQATT and CDR2 is SNEGSKA (reference sequence). The CDR3 totals 14 residues. In nucleotides, the CDR3 is TGCAGTGCTAATGACGGAACCGGCAATCAGCCCCAGCATTTT. Its translation is CSANDGTGNQPQHF.

This clonotype turned up a few times. The chain uses TRBV6-5 and TRBJ1-4; D remains unclear. Per the germline V gene, CDR1 is MNHEY and CDR2 is SVGAGI. CDR3 length equals 15 residues. Trimming shortened V by 2 bases and J by 7 bases, and 14 bases separated the two germline ends. The CDR3 nucleotides read TGTGCCAGCAGTTACGACCGACGATCAACTGAAAAACTGTTTTTT. This translates into CASSYDRRSTEKLFF.

This chain connects TRBV5-6 to TRBJ2-2; maybe TRBD1 (6 bases). Trimming cost V 4 bases and J 1 base, with 11 bases left between them. This CDR3 comprises 15 residues. Germline values: CDR1 SGHDT, CDR2 YYEEEE. The CDR3 nucleotides are TGTGCCAGCAGCGAGGGGGTGGGGAACACCGGGGAGCTGTTTTTT. Residues: CASSEGVGNTGELFF.

This clonotype was counted a single time. The chain recombines TRBV5-1 with TRBJ1-2, with unresolved D. The CDR3 covers 13 residues. The germline V gene encodes CDR1 SGHRS and CDR2 YFSETQ. With 4 bases removed from V and 4 bases from J, the gap between germline ends came to 11 bases. This CDR3 is CASSDGRSYGYTF. CDR3 DNA sequence: TGCGCCAGCAGCGATGGACGGTCCTATGGCTACACCTTC. Supplemented by reference TRBV5-1 and TRBJ1-2, the full variable domain reads KAGVTQTPRYLIKTRGQQVTLSCSPISGHRSVSWYQQTPGQGLQFLFEYFSETQRNKGNFPGRFSGRQFSNSRSEMNVSTLELGDSALYLCASSDGRSYGYTFGSGTRLTVV.

The rearrangement uses TRBV15 and TRBJ1-1, with D possibly matching TRBD1 (6 bases). This CDR3 has 15 residues. Trimming took off 9 bases at V and 5 bases at J, with 22 bases between the two ends. Germline-derived CDR1 and CDR2 are LNHNV and YYDKDF (reference sequence). CDR3 nucleotides: TGTGCCACGATGCACAGGGCTCGAGGCTCAACTGAAGCTTTCTTT. Its protein product is CATMHRARGSTEAFF.

This rearrangement joins TRBV2 to TRBJ1-3; the D is unclear. CDR1 is SNHLY, CDR2 FYNNEI, per germline. The V and J ends lost 7 bases and 4 bases respectively, with 17 bases between them. The CDR3 is 15 residues long. DNA for the CDR3: TGTGCCAGCACTCCAACCATGATTTCCGGAAACACCATATATTTT. It encodes CASTPTMISGNTIYF.

This clonotype turned up a few times. The CDR3 DNA reads as TGCAGTGCTAGACACAGGATTCTTGCCGGCGACGAGCAGTACTTC. Translating gives CSARHRILAGDEQYF. V usage is TRBV20-1 and J usage is TRBJ2-7; a possible D gene is TRBD1 (5 bases). This CDR3 has 15 amino acids. Looked up from germline, CDR1 is DFQATT and CDR2 is SNEGSKA (reference sequence). V was clipped by 2 bases and J by 5 bases, with 19 bases between them.

The gene calls are TRBV3-1 and TRBJ2-4, with 9 nucleotides matching TRBD1. The CDR3 is 17 residues long. The junction had 9 bases not matched to a gene; V was cut back by 5 bases and J by 1 base. Germline assignment: CDR1 LGHDT and CDR2 YNNKEL (reference sequence). The CDR3 protein is CASSRTGVEGAKNIQYF. The CDR3 DNA follows: TGTGCCAGCAGCAGGACAGGGGTCGAAGGGGCCAAAAACATTCAGTACTTC.

The V gene is TRBV6-1, the J gene TRBJ1-4; maybe TRBD1 (5 bases). Per germline, CDR1 MNHNS and CDR2 SASEGT. The CDR3 has 15 residues. The V end lost 6 bases, the J end lost 11 bases, and 22 bases lay between the germline ends. Here the CDR3 reads CASSRRFGPGNKLFF. For the CDR3, the DNA is TGTGCCAGCAGCCGCAGATTTGGCCCAGGGAACAAACTGTTTTTT.

The V gene is TRBV12-3 or TRBV12-4, the J gene TRBJ2-7; TRBD2 aligns across 12 bases. This CDR3 spans 15 amino acids. Germline trimming cut 6 bases from V and 4 bases from J; bases unmatched to any gene: 7. In DNA, the CDR3 is TGTGCCAGCAGGCTCCGACTAGCGGGAGTGTACGAGCAGTACTTC. It specifies CASRLRLAGVYEQYF.

V gene TRBV7-9 combines with J gene TRBJ2-5; D is unresolved. The CDR3 spans 14 residues. CDR1 and CDR2 from the germline V gene are SEHNR and FQNEAQ (reference sequence). V shed 4 bases and J shed 4 bases, with 13 bases lying between them. The CDR3 sequence is CASSSGRIVETQYF. The DNA of the CDR3 is TGTGCCAGCAGCTCCGGACGGATCGTAGAGACCCAGTACTTC.

V usage is TRBV29-1 and J usage is TRBJ1-2, with D hard to call. Trimming pared 6 bases from V and 9 bases from J, leaving 17 bases between. This CDR3 is 12 amino acids long. CDR1 is SQVTM, CDR2 ANQGSEA, per germline. This CDR3 is CSVAPTTGSYTF. The CDR3 region has the DNA TGCAGCGTGGCTCCCACGACGGGTAGCTACACCTTC.

The V call is TRBV7-2, the J call TRBJ2-1, with D tentatively TRBD2 (6 bases). V was cut by 6 bases and J by 8 bases, with 14 bases left in between. This CDR3 comprises 13 residues. Looked up from germline, CDR1 is SGHTA and CDR2 is FQGNSA. CDR3 DNA: TGTGCCAGCAGAGACGGACTATATCATGAGCAGTTCTTC. This gives the protein CASRDGLYHEQFF.

This chain links TRBV5-6 with TRBJ1-1; D is unresolved. Trimming pared 0 bases from V and 5 bases from J, leaving 20 bases between. Germline CDR1 reads SGHDT; CDR2 reads YYEEEE. This CDR3 has 17 residues. CDR3 region: CASSLAGGSAISTEAFF. The CDR3, as DNA: TGTGCCAGCAGCTTGGCTGGTGGGTCGGCAATTTCGACTGAAGCTTTCTTT.